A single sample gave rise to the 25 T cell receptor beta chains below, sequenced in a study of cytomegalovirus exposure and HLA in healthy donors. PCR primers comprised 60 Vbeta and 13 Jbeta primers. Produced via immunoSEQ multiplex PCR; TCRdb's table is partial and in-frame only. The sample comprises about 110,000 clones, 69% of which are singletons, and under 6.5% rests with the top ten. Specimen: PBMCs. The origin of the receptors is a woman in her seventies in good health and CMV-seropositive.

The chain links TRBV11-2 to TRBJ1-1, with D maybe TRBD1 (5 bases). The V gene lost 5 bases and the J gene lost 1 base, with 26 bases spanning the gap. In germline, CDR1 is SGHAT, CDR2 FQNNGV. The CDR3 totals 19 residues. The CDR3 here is CASSPIPDRLTPPNTEAFF. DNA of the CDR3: TGTGCCAGCAGCCCCATCCCCGACAGACTTACCCCACCGAACACTGAAGCTTTCTTT.

CDR3 DNA: TGTGCCAGCAGCCAGAGCGGTTTGGAGCAGTATTTT. It translates to CASSQSGLEQYF. J is TRBJ2-3 and V is TRBV5-4, with TRBD2 as a possible D gene (5 bases). Germline CDR1 and CDR2: SGHNT and YYREEE (reference sequence). The CDR3 is made up of 12 amino acids. V was shortened by 4 bases and J by 11 bases, with 14 bases between the two germline ends.

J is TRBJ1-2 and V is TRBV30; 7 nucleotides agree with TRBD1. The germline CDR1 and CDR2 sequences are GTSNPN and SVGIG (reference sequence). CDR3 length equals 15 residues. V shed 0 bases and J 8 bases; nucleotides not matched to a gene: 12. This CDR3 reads CAWSVNPDRAGGYTF. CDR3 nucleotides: TGTGCCTGGAGTGTAAATCCAGACAGGGCGGGAGGCTACACCTTC.

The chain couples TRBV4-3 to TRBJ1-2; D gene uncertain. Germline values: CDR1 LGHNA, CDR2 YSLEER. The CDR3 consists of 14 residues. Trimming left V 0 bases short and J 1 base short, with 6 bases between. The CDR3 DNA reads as TGCGCCAGCAGCCAAGATAACATTAACTATGGCTACACCTTC. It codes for CASSQDNINYGYTF.

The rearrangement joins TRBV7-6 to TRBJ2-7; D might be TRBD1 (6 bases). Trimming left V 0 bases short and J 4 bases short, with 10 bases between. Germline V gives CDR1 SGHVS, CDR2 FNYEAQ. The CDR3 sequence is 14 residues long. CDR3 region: CASSLAVQGYEQYF. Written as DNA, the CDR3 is TGTGCCAGCAGCTTAGCCGTACAGGGTTACGAGCAGTACTTC.

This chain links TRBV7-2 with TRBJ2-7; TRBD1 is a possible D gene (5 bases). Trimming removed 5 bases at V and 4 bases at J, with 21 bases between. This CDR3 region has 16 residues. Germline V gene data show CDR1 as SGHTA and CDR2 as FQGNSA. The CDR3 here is CASSQRLGRVKYEQYF. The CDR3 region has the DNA TGTGCCAGCAGCCAACGTCTGGGCAGGGTCAAGTACGAGCAGTACTTC.

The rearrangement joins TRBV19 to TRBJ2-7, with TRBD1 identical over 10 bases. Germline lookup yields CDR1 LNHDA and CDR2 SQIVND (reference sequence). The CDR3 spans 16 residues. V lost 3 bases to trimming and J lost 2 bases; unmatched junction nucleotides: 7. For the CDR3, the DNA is TGTGCCAGTAGTATGTACGGGACAGGGGCAACCTACGAGCAGTACTTC. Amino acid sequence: CASSMYGTGATYEQYF.

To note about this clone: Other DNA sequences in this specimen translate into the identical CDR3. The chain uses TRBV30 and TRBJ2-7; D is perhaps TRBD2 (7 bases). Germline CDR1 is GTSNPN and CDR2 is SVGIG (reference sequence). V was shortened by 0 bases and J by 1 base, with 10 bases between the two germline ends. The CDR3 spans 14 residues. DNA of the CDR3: TGTGCCTGGAGTGTAAGGGGGGGGTCCTACGAGCAGTACTTC. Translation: CAWSVRGGSYEQYF.

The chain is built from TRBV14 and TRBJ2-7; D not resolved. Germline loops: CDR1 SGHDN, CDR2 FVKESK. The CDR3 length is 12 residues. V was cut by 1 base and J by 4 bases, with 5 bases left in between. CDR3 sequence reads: CASSQVLYEQYF. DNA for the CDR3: TGTGCCAGCAGCCAAGTCCTGTACGAGCAGTACTTC. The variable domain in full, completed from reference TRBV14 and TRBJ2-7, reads EAGVTQFPSHSVIEKGQTVTLRCDPISGHDNLYWYRRVMGKEIKFLLHFVKESKQDESGMPNNRFLAERTGGTYSTLKVQPAELEDSGVYFCASSQVLYEQYFGPGTRLTVT.

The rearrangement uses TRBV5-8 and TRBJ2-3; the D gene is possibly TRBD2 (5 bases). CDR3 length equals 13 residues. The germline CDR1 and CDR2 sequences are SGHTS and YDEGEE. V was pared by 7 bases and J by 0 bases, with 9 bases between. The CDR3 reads CASGGSSTDTQYF. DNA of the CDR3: TGTGCCAGCGGCGGGTCTAGCACAGATACGCAGTATTTT.

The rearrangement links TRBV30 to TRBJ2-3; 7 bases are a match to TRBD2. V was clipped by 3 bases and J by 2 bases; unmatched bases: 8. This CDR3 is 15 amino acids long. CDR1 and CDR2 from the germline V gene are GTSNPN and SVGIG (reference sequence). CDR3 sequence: CAWSPGRVTTDTQYF. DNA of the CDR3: TGTGCCTGGAGCCCGGGGAGGGTGACCACAGATACGCAGTATTTT.

Written as DNA, the CDR3 is TGTGCCAGCAGTTCCAGTTGGGGGACAGGGGTCGAGCAGTACTTC. Translation: CASSSSWGTGVEQYF. The chain employs TRBV6-1 and TRBJ2-7; 10 bases agree with TRBD1. The V and J ends lost 5 bases and 6 bases, in that order; junction bases with no gene match: 10. CDR1 and CDR2 from the germline V gene are MNHNS and SASEGT. The CDR3 extends over 15 amino acids.

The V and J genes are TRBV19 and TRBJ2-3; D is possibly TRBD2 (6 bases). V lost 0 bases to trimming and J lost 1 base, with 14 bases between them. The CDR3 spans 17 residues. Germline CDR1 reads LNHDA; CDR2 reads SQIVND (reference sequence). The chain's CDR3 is CASSIDLASAGTDTQYF. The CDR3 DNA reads TGTGCCAGTAGTATAGATCTGGCTAGCGCCGGCACAGATACGCAGTATTTT.

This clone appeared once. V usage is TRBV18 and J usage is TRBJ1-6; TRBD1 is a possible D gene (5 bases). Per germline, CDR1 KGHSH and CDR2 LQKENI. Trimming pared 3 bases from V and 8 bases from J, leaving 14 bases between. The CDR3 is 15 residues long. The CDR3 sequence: CASSPSGGRDSPLHF. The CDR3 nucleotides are TGTGCCAGCTCACCCTCGGGGGGGAGGGATTCACCCCTCCACTTT.

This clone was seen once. CDR3 region: CAWRPGQVWGIQYF. CDR3 sequence (DNA): TGTGCCTGGAGACCAGGACAGGTATGGGGCATTCAGTACTTC. The rearrangement links TRBV30 to TRBJ2-4; 7 positions agree with TRBD1. CDR1 GTSNPN and CDR2 SVGIG come from the germline V gene (reference sequence). Unmatched junction bases numbered 11, after V lost 3 bases and J lost 9 bases. The CDR3 consists of 14 residues. Full variable domain (remainder filled in from reference TRBV30 and TRBJ2-4): SQTIHQWPATLVQPVGSPLSLECTVEGTSNPNLYWYRQAAGRGLQLLFYSVGIGQISSEVPQNLSASRPQDRQFILSSKKLLLSDSGFYLCAWRPGQVWGIQYFGAGTRLSVL.

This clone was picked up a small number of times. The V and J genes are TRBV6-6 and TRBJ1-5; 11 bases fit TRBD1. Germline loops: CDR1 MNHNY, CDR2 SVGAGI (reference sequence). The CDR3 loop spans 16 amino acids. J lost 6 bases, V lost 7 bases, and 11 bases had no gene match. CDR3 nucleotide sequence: TGTGCCAGCACCCCGAATACCGGGACAGGGGGTCAGCCCCAGCATTTT. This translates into CASTPNTGTGGQPQHF.

The CDR3 region has the DNA TGCGCCAGCAGCCCCCAGGAGGGGCTGTACTATGGCTACACCTTC. This codes for CASSPQEGLYYGYTF. The chain joins TRBV4-1 to TRBJ1-2; possibly TRBD1 for D (5 bases). The CDR3 covers 15 residues. The germline V and J ends were trimmed by 4 bases and 3 bases, with 15 bases remaining between them. The germline V gene encodes CDR1 MGHRA and CDR2 YSYEKL.

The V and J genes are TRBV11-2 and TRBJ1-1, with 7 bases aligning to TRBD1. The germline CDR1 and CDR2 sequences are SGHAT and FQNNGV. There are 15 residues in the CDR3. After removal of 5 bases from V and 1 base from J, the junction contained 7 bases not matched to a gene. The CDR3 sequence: CASSTRQGPNTEAFF. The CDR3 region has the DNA TGTGCCAGCAGCACCCGACAGGGACCGAACACTGAAGCTTTCTTT.

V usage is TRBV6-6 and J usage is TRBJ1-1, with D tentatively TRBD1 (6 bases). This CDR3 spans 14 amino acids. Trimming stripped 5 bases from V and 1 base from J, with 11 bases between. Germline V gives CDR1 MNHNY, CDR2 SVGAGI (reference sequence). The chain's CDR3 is CASSQQGPNTEAFF. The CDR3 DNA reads TGTGCCAGCAGTCAGCAGGGGCCGAACACTGAAGCTTTCTTT.

CDR3 protein: CASSPRWGANVLTF. In DNA form, the CDR3 reads TGTGCCAGCAGCCCCCGGTGGGGGGCCAACGTCCTGACTTTC. This chain connects TRBV7-8 to TRBJ2-6, with D uncertain. The CDR3 has 14 amino acids. V shed 5 bases and J shed 4 bases, with 9 bases lying between them. Germline lookup yields CDR1 SGHVS and CDR2 FQNEAQ.

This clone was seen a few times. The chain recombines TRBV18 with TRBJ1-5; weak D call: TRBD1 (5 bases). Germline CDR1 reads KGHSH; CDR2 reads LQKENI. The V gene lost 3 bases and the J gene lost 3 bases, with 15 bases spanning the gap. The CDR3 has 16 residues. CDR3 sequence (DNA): TGTGCCAGCTCACCGGGGCAGTTAGGGGACAATCAGCCCCAGCATTTT. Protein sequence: CASSPGQLGDNQPQHF.

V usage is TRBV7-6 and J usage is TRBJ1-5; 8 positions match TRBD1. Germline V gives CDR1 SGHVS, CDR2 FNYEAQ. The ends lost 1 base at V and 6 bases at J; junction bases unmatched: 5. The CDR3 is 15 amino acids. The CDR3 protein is CASSLGAGGTQPQHF. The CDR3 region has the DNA TGTGCCAGCAGCTTAGGGGCAGGGGGCACTCAGCCCCAGCATTTT.

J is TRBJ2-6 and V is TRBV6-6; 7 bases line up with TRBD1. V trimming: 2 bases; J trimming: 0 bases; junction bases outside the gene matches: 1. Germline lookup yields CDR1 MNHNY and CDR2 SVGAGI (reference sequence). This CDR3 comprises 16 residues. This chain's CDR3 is CASSYRQGSGANVLTF. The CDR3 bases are TGTGCCAGCAGTTACCGACAGGGCTCTGGGGCCAACGTCCTGACTTTC.

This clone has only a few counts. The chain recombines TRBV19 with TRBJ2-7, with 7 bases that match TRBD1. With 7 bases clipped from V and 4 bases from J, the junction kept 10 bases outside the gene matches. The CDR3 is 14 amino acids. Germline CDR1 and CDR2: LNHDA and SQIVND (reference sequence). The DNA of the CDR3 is TGTGCCAGTAACCAGGGGGTTTCGAGATACGAGCAGTACTTC. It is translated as CASNQGVSRYEQYF.

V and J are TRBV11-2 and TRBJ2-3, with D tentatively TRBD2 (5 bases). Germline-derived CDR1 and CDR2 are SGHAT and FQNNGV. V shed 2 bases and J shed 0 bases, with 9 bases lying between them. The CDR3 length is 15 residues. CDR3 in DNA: TGTGCCAGCAGCTTAAGCGGTACCAGCACAGATACGCAGTATTTT. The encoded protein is CASSLSGTSTDTQYF. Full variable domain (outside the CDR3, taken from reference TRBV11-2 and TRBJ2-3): EAGVAQSPRYKIIEKRQSVAFWCNPISGHATLYWYQQILGQGPKLLIQFQNNGVVDDSQLPKDRFSAERLKGVDSTLKIQPAKLEDSAVYLCASSLSGTSTDTQYFGPGTRLTVL.